Listed here is a single T cell receptor (beta chain). Its specificity is not known. This sample was taken from a study of cytomegalovirus exposure and HLA in healthy donors. Regarding the study as a whole: Most of the TCR beta V segments (in an earlier analysis) were productive either about 87% or about 30% of the time. Across all donors, roughly uniform sequencing depth was an assumption of the presence/absence analyses. The authors later linked a missense DCLRE1C variant to TCR beta V- and J-gene trimming.

Healthy bone marrow donors made up the donors. The germline gives CDR1 SEHNR, CDR2 FQNEAQ (reference sequence). There are 15 residues in the CDR3. Between the trimmed V and J ends, which lost 1 base and 5 bases, there was a span of 12 bases. This PCR relied on a set of 60 Vbeta primers and 13 Jbeta primers. Clones were read by immunoSEQ multiplex PCR, and TCRdb kept only the in-frame ones, dropping some. The data show 100,000 to 150,000 clones, about 84% seen once. Sequenced material: PBMCs. This TCR was sampled from a boy between 10 and 17 years old in good health and CMV-seronegative. V gene TRBV7-9 combines with J gene TRBJ2-1, with D tentatively TRBD2 (6 bases). The CDR3 DNA reads as TGTGCCAGCAGCTTAGAAGCCCCGGGGGACAATGAGCAGTTCTTC. The encoded protein is CASSLEAPGDNEQFF.